This TCR beta chain was found in a study of CD8 T cells in Susac syndrome. Study findings and constraints: The TCR sequencing and HLA analysis in the study involved a relatively small number of individuals, as the study acknowledged.

High-throughput TCR beta sequencing covered peripheral CD8+ and CD4+ T cells. This clonotype appeared a single time. Its target is not known. Random hexamers were used to reverse transcribe the RNA input (about 0.5 to 1 ug). Amplification of TCR beta CDR3 used immunoSEQ multiplex PCR across 54 Vbeta and 13 Jbeta. Each CDR3 protein is one row after TCRdb ran MiXCR on the immunoSEQ multiplex PCR reads. Of about 150,000 distinct CDR3 sequences in the sample, about 95% are singletons; the top ten hold over 0.12%. The V gene's germline CDR1 is MNHEY and CDR2 SVGAGI. The CDR3 is 12 residues long. V shed 7 bases and J shed 1 base, with 7 bases lying between them.

The sequence came from a human donor with multiple sclerosis. Sequenced material: CD8+ T cells from PBMCs. The V gene is TRBV6-5, the J gene TRBJ1-1, with a tentative D call TRBD1 (5 bases). The CDR3 region has the DNA TGTGCCAGCATCGGGGGGAACACTGAAGCTTTCTTT. It is translated as CASIGGNTEAFF.